The clone carrying this T cell receptor beta chain was observed a handful of times. Its specificity is unknown. The use of previously described methods and listed TCR primers produced the bulk TCR libraries. TCRdb fed the PCR reads into MiXCR, producing one record per CDR3 protein. The data show about 640,000 distinct CDR3 sequences, with 15% to 20% seen just once and around 0.9% held by the top ten. The sample belongs to a study of molecular identifiers for immune sequencing clone quantification. Background on the study: Replicates involved a five-way split of RNA from around 20,000 or 100,000 naive CD8 cells, with sequencing of four.

Findings and limits, study-wide: Because of identical TCR molecules sharing a barcode, sizes of highly expanded clones could be underestimated. In naive cells, under 1% of molecules belonged to clones above 20 RNA copies, against over 99% in effector cells.

The receptor was isolated from a human donor in good health. Some libraries in this study had Jurkat cell RNA spiked in. Sample: naive CD8+ T cells from blood, with Jurkat cell RNA spiked in. Noted subset: FACS-sorted CD8+CD4-CCR7+CD45RA+ naive T cells.

DNA for the CDR3: TGTGCCAGCAGTTTAGAGGTAGGTGGGCGGGGACCGAACACTGAAGCTTTCTTT. As protein: CASSLEVGGRGPNTEAFF. The rearrangement links TRBV12-3 or TRBV12-4 to TRBJ1-1; maybe TRBD1 (5 bases). This CDR3 spans 18 amino acids. Trimming left V 1 base short and J 1 base short, with 19 bases between.